Only one count was recorded for the clone carrying this T cell receptor (beta chain). Its antigen is as yet unknown. The sample belongs to a study of T cell responses to AZD1222 COVID-19 vaccine. Profiling relied on immunoSEQ multiplex PCR, and the TCRdb table lists in-frame clones only, not all of them. The table records roughly 100,000 clones, over 80% of them present only once. The CDR3 totals 13 residues. V shed 6 bases and J shed 1 base, with 12 bases lying between them. Germline-derived CDR1 and CDR2 are SQVTM and ANQGSEA. Study-wide findings and caveats: The number of AZD1222 recipients seropositive at baseline was only five or six. Close to half of spike-specific TCRs reportedly recognize unmutated variant regions. Spike was spanned by vaccine-associated CD4 TCRs, with dominance at 160-218 and 743-854. Possibly, clonal diversity was underestimated; donors were largely white British and included more females.

The source was peripheral blood, collected on day 0 of AZD1222 vaccination. The sequence was collected from an adult in good health. The genes are TRBV29-1 and TRBJ1-1; D possibly corresponds to TRBD1 (5 bases). The CDR3 sequence is CSVRGRSNTEAFF. The CDR3 nucleotides read TGCAGCGTGAGGGGACGGTCGAACACTGAAGCTTTCTTT.